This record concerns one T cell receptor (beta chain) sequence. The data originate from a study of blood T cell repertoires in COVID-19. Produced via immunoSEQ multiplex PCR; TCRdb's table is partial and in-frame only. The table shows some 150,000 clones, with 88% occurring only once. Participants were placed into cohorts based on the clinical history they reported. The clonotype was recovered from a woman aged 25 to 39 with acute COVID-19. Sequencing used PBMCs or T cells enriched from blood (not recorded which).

As DNA, the CDR3 is TGTGCCAGCAGCTTAGAGAGGGCAGATACGCAGTATTTT. This encodes CASSLERADTQYF. This chain connects TRBV7-2 to TRBJ2-3; the D gene is possibly TRBD2 (5 bases). With 1 base removed from V and 4 bases from J, the gap between germline ends came to 6 bases. CDR1 and CDR2 from the germline V gene are SGHTA and FQGNSA. The CDR3 covers 13 residues.